A selection of T cell receptor beta chains follows, all from one sample in a study of shared clonotypes between healthy human individuals. Clones were sequenced by immunoSEQ multiplex PCR, and TCRdb holds only the in-frame ones, with some missing. Seen here are more than 500,000 clones, about 95% observed once, and the top ten hold 0.095% to 0.14%. Specimen: naive CD8+ T cells sorted from blood. The receptor set was obtained from a woman in her twenties or thirties in good health. Each CDR3 is given with its conserved first and last residue. The order of the fields is V gene, clone size, J gene, D gene, CDR3 protein, CDR3 DNA. The D gene is left open where the match is weak. A clone size is listed for some rows: how often the clone was seen (once, few, many), or a class if it is expanded.

>TRBV28|NA|TRBJ2-7|NA
CASGKIDISYEQYF
TGTGCCAGCGGGAAAATAGACATCTCTTACGAGCAGTACTTC
>TRBV7-7|NA|TRBJ2-3|TRBD2
CASSLVAGGSTDTQYF
TGTGCCAGCAGCTTGGTAGCGGGAGGTAGCACAGATACGCAGTATTTT
>TRBV19|once|TRBJ2-1|NA
CAVGDWAENEQFF
TGTGCCGTAGGGGACTGGGCAGAGAATGAGCAGTTCTTC
>TRBV4-2|NA|TRBJ2-6|TRBD1
CASSQRGQDPGANVLTF
TGTGCCAGCAGCCAACGGGGACAGGACCCTGGGGCCAACGTCCTGACTTTC
>TRBV19|NA|TRBJ2-5|NA
CASSIGTDQETQYF
TGTGCCAGTAGTATAGGCACAGATCAAGAGACCCAGTACTTC
>TRBV27|NA|TRBJ1-1|NA
CASSLGQHTEAFF
TGTGCCAGCAGTTTGGGGCAGCACACTGAAGCTTTCTTT
>TRBV10-3|NA|TRBJ1-2|NA
CAISDRDQPVGTF
TGTGCCATCAGTGACCGAGACCAACCGGTTGGAACCTTC
>TRBV4-2|once|TRBJ2-7|NA
CASSQDLKNYEQYF
TGTGCCAGCAGCCAAGATTTGAAGAATTACGAGCAGTACTTC
>TRBV28|NA|TRBJ2-7|TRBD1
CASTHTGTVYEQYF
TGTGCCAGCACCCACACTGGGACAGTGTACGAGCAGTACTTC
>TRBV2|NA|TRBJ1-1|NA
CASSEVWRGWLFF
TGTGCCAGCAGTGAAGTGTGGCGGGGTTGGCTTTTCTTT
>TRBV4-1|NA|TRBJ2-1|TRBD2
CASSQATSGKAYEQFF
TGCGCCAGCAGCCAGGCCACTAGCGGGAAGGCCTATGAGCAGTTCTTC
>TRBV6-6|NA|TRBJ1-5|NA
CASSYSEGDQPQHF
TGTGCCAGCAGTTACTCGGAGGGGGATCAGCCCCAGCATTTT
>TRBV29-1|NA|TRBJ2-2|NA
CSAGHARTGELFF
TGCAGCGCAGGACATGCACGGACCGGGGAGCTGTTTTTT
>TRBV13|NA|TRBJ1-1|NA
CASSRLHWDTEAFF
TGTGCCAGCAGCCGACTTCACTGGGACACTGAAGCTTTCTTT
>TRBV27|NA|TRBJ2-7|NA
CASGAYEQYF
TGTGCCAGCGGTGCCTACGAGCAGTACTTC
>TRBV21-1|NA|TRBJ2-7|NA
CASSKARADPYEQYF
TGTGCCAGCAGCAAAGCACGGGCGGACCCCTACGAGCAGTACTTC
>TRBV9|NA|TRBJ1-3|NA
CASSVSPGSGNTIYF
TGTGCCAGCAGCGTAAGTCCGGGCTCTGGAAACACCATATATTTT
>TRBV6-5|NA|TRBJ2-5|TRBD1
CASSYRDREETQYF
TGTGCCAGCAGTTACCGCGACAGGGAAGAGACCCAGTACTTC
>TRBV6-4|NA|TRBJ2-7|TRBD2
CASSDERVVAGTSLDEQYF
TGTGCCAGCAGTGACGAGAGGGTTGTGGCCGGGACTAGCTTGGACGAGCAGTACTTC
>TRBV29-1|NA|TRBJ1-2|NA
CSVDGWARMDRGYTF
TGCAGCGTTGATGGTTGGGCGAGGATGGATCGTGGCTACACCTTC
>TRBV15|NA|TRBJ1-4|NA
CATSIVGGGEKLFF
TGTGCCACCAGCATAGTAGGCGGGGGTGAAAAACTGTTTTTT
>TRBV19|NA|TRBJ2-1|TRBD2
CASSIVSGSGYEQFF
TGTGCCAGTAGTATAGTTAGCGGGAGTGGGTATGAGCAGTTCTTC
>TRBV4-1|NA|TRBJ2-7|NA
CASSQDLTGEALNYEQYF
TGCGCCAGCAGCCAAGATTTAACAGGGGAGGCCCTCAATTACGAGCAGTACTTC
>TRBV2|NA|TRBJ2-7|TRBD2
CASSPGTSGPYEQYF
TGTGCCAGCAGTCCCGGGACTAGCGGGCCCTACGAGCAGTACTTC
>TRBV27|NA|TRBJ2-5|NA
CASSHPAGETQYF
TGTGCCAGCAGTCACCCGGCAGGGGAGACCCAGTACTTC
>TRBV19|NA|TRBJ2-7|NA
CASSIADSSYEQYF
TGTGCCAGTAGTATAGCGGATTCAAGCTACGAGCAGTACTTC
>TRBV6-1|NA|TRBJ2-7|NA
CASSDYEQYF
TGTGCCAGTTCGGACTACGAGCAGTACTTC
>TRBV2|NA|TRBJ2-6|TRBD1
CASREDRGVLSGANVLTF
TGTGCCAGCAGGGAAGACAGGGGTGTTTTATCTGGGGCCAACGTCCTGACTTTC
>TRBV2|NA|TRBJ1-5|TRBD1
CASNKQGNSNQPQHF
TGTGCCAGCAATAAACAGGGGAATAGCAATCAGCCCCAGCATTTT
>TRBV27|NA|TRBJ2-7|NA
CASSQTPPYEQYF
TGTGCCAGCAGCCAGACACCTCCCTACGAGCAGTACTTC
>TRBV19|NA|TRBJ1-1|TRBD1
CASTPGQQMNTEAFF
TGTGCCAGTACCCCGGGACAGCAAATGAACACTGAAGCTTTCTTT
>TRBV5-6|NA|TRBJ1-2|TRBD1
CASSSRDSPFYGYTF
TGTGCCAGCAGCAGCCGGGACAGCCCGTTCTATGGCTACACCTTC
>TRBV25-1|NA|TRBJ2-7|NA
CASSDPGQPAYEQYF
TGTGCCAGCAGTGATCCCGGACAGCCAGCCTACGAGCAGTACTTC
>TRBV27|once|TRBJ2-7|NA
CASRPRNSYEQYF
TGTGCCAGCAGGCCCCGGAACTCCTACGAGCAGTACTTC
>TRBV4-1|NA|TRBJ1-1|TRBD1
CASSQTRTGLTEAFF
TGCGCCAGCAGCCAGACGCGGACAGGGTTGACTGAAGCTTTCTTT
>TRBV15|NA|TRBJ1-2|NA
CATSRGPPGSCGYTF
TGTGCCACCAGCAGGGGCCCCCCAGGGTCATGTGGCTACACCTTC
>TRBV11-2|NA|TRBJ1-2|TRBD1
CASSSTETGGDYGYTF
TGTGCCAGCAGCTCGACGGAGACAGGGGGGGACTATGGCTACACCTTC
>TRBV5-8|NA|TRBJ2-7|NA
CASSWGGAAEQYF
TGTGCCAGCAGCTGGGGGGGGGCAGCCGAGCAGTACTTC
>TRBV27|NA|TRBJ2-2|TRBD1
CASRTGTIGELFF
TGTGCCAGCAGGACAGGGACAATCGGGGAGCTGTTTTTT
>TRBV28|NA|TRBJ2-5|TRBD2
CASSQRTSGRAGETQYF
TGTGCCAGCAGTCAACGGACTAGCGGGAGGGCCGGGGAGACCCAGTACTTC
>TRBV9|NA|TRBJ1-5|NA
CASSVEGNSNQPQHF
TGTGCCAGCAGCGTAGAGGGAAATAGCAATCAGCCCCAGCATTTT
>TRBV5-6|NA|TRBJ1-1|NA
CASSLAVGSTEAFF
TGTGCCAGCAGCTTGGCCGTGGGGAGCACTGAAGCTTTCTTT
>TRBV28|NA|TRBJ2-7|NA
CASRTGTGYYEQYF
TGTGCCAGCAGAACAGGGACTGGGTACTACGAGCAGTACTTC
>TRBV28|NA|TRBJ1-4|NA
CASSAATNEKLFF
TGTGCCAGCAGTGCGGCAACTAATGAAAAACTGTTTTTT
>TRBV19|NA|TRBJ2-3|TRBD2
CASSKGLAGVDTQYF
TGTGCCAGTAGTAAGGGACTAGCGGGAGTGGATACGCAGTATTTT
>TRBV5-6|NA|TRBJ2-7|TRBD1
CASSLRDSYEQYF
TGTGCCAGCAGCCTCCGGGACAGTTACGAGCAGTACTTC
>TRBV7-9|NA|TRBJ2-7|TRBD1
CASSYGQGGYEQYF
TGTGCCAGCAGCTACGGACAGGGTGGCTACGAGCAGTACTTC
>TRBV11-2|NA|TRBJ2-5|NA
CASSLGFPRQETQYF
TGTGCCAGCAGCTTAGGGTTTCCCCGCCAAGAGACCCAGTACTTC
>TRBV9|NA|TRBJ2-7|NA
CASSVGGGGYEQYF
TGTGCCAGCAGCGTAGGAGGGGGAGGTTACGAGCAGTACTTC
>TRBV6-5|NA|TRBJ2-5|NA
CASRARDSEETQYF
TGTGCCAGCAGGGCCCGGGACTCTGAAGAGACCCAGTACTTC